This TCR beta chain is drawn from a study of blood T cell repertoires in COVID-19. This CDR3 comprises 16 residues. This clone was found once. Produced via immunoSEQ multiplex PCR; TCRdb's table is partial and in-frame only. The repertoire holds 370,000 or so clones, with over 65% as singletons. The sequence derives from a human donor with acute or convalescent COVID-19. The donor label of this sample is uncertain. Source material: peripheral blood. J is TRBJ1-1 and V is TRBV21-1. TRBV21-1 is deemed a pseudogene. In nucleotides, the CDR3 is TGTGCCAGCATTCGGGAGGGAGGGCGCGGGAACACTGAAGCTTTCTTT. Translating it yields CASIREGGRGNTEAFF.